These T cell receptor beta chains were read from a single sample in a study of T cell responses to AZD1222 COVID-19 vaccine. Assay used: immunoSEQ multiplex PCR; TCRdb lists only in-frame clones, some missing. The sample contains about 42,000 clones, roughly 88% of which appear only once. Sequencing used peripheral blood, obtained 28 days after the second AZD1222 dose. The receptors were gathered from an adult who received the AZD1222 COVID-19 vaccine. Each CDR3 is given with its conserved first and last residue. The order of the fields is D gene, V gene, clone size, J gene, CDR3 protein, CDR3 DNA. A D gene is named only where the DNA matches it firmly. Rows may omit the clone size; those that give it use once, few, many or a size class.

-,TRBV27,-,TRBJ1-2,CASSLSGQVVYGYTF,TGTGCCAGCAGTTTATCTGGGCAGGTCGTCTATGGCTACACCTTC
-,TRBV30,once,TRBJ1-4,CAWSPGERINEKLFF,TGTGCCTGGAGTCCTGGGGAGCGTATTAATGAAAAACTGTTTTTT
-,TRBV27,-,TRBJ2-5,CASRGGRETQYF,TGTGCCAGCCGAGGGGGTCGGGAGACCCAGTACTTC
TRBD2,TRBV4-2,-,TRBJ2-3,CASSQEGPLAGAGDTQYF,TGTGCCAGCAGCCAAGAGGGGCCACTAGCGGGGGCAGGAGATACGCAGTATTTT
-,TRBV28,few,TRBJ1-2,CASSFHSTTGYGYTF,TGTGCCAGCAGCTTCCACTCAACAACAGGGTATGGCTACACCTTC
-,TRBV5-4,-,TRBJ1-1,CASSYHRDGTEAFF,TGTGCCAGCAGCTATCACAGGGACGGCACTGAAGCTTTCTTT
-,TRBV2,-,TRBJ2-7,CASRGTYEQYF,TGTGCCAGCAGGGGTACCTACGAGCAGTACTTC
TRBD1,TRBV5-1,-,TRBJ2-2,CASSLIGTGVAGELFF,TGCGCCAGCAGCTTGATTGGGACAGGGGTGGCCGGGGAGCTGTTTTTT
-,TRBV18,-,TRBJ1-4,CASSPRPNEKLFF,TGTGCCAGCTCACCACGCCCTAATGAAAAACTGTTTTTT
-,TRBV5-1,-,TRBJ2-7,CASSLGRAYEQYF,TGCGCCAGCAGCTTGGGTCGGGCCTACGAGCAGTACTTC
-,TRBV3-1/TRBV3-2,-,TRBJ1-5,CASSPLGSSNQPQHF,TGTGCCAGCAGCCCCCTTGGTTCTAGCAATCAGCCCCAGCATTTT
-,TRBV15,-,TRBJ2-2,CATSARSSTGYANTGELFF,TGTGCCACCAGCGCCCGGTCGTCTACAGGGTACGCGAACACCGGGGAGCTGTTTTTT
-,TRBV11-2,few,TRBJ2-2,CASSLGGGRELFF,TGTGCCAGCAGCTTAGGGGGGGGCCGGGAGCTGTTTTTT
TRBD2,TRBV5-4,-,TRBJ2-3,CASSGTSGVVDTQYF,TGTGCCAGCAGCGGGACTAGCGGGGTGGTAGATACGCAGTATTTT
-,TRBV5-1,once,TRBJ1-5,CASSPAGANQPQHF,TGCGCCAGCAGCCCCGCCGGGGCCAATCAGCCCCAGCATTTT
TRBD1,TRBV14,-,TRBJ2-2,CASSPYRGAPGELFF,TGTGCCAGCAGCCCCTACAGGGGGGCCCCCGGGGAGCTGTTTTTT
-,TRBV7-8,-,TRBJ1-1,CASSLEPRLGFSMNTEAFF,TGTGCCAGCAGCTTAGAGCCTAGGTTGGGGTTCTCGATGAACACTGAAGCTTTCTTT
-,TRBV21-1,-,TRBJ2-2,CASSKRGTGGSGELFF,TGTGCCAGCAGCAAACGGGGGACAGGGGGCTCCGGGGAGCTGTTTTTT
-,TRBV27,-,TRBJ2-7,CASSFHDGTYEQYF,TGTGCCAGCAGTTTTCACGACGGCACCTACGAGCAGTACTTC
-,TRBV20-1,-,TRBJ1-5,CSASDGGPQHF,TGCAGTGCTAGTGACGGTGGGCCCCAGCATTTT
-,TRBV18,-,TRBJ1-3,CASSPQFPSGNTIYF,TGTGCCAGCTCACCACAGTTTCCCTCTGGAAACACCATATATTTT
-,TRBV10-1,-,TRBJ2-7,CASSEPRAAGEQYF,TGCGCCAGCAGTGAGCCCAGGGCGGCGGGCGAGCAGTACTTC
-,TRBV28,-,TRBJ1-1,CASSLRMNTEAFF,TGTGCCAGCAGTTTAAGGATGAACACTGAAGCTTTCTTT
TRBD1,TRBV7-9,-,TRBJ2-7,CASSRRTGALEEQYF,TGTGCCAGCAGCCGGCGGACAGGGGCCCTTGAAGAGCAGTACTTC
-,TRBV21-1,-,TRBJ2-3,CASRARDRGTDTQYF,TGTGCCAGCAGGGCGAGGGACAGGGGGACAGATACGCAGTATTTT
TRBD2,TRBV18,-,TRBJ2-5,CASSPGTTQETQYF,TGTGCCAGCTCACCCGGGACTACCCAAGAGACCCAGTACTTC